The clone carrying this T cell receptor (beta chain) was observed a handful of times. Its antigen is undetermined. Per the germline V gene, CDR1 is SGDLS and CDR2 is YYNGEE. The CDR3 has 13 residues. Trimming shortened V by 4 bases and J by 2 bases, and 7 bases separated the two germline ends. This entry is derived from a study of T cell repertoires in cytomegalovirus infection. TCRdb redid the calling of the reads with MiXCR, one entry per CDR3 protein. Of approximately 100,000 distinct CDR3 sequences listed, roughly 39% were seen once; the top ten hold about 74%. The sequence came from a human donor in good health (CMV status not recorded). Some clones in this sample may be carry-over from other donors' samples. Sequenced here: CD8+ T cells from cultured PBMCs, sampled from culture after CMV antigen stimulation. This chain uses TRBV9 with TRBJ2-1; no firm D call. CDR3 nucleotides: TGTGCCAGCAGCCTAAACCCCTACAATGAGCAGTTCTTC. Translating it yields CASSLNPYNEQFF.